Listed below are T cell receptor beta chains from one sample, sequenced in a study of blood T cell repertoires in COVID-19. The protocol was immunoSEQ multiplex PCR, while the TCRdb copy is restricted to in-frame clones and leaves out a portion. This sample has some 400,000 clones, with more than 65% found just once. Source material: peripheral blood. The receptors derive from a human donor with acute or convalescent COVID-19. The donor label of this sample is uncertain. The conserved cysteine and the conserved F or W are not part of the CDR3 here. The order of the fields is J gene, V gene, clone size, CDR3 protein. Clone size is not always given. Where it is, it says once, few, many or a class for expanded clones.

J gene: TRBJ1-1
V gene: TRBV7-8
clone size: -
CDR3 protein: ASSLEEGREAF

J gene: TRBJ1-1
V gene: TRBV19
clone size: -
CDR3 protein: ASSIAAWEERRNTEAF

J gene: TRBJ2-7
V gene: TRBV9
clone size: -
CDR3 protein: ASSPFREEYEQY

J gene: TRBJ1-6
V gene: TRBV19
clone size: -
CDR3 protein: ASSIQGVTLH

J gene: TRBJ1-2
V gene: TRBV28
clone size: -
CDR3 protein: ASSLNRPPRSYGYT

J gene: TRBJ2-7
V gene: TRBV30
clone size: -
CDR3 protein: AWEPGLGTYEQY

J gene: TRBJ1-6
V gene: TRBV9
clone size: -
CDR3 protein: ASGGTGNSPLH

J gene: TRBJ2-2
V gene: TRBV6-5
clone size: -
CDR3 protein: ASSRGGFTGELF

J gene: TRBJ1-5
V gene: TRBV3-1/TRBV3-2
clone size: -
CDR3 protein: ASSQESGQPQH

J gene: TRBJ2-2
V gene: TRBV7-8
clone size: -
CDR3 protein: ASSLPQTGELF

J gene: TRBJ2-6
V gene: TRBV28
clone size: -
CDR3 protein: ASRQGTGANVLT

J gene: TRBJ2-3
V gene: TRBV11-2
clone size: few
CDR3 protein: ASSPRGGLVADTQY

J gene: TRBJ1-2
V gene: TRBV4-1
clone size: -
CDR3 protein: ASSQDRGSGGYT

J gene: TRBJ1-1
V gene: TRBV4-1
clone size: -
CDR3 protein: ASSRSIITEPPNTEAF

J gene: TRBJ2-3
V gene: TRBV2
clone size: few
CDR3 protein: ASSDVRSPDTQY

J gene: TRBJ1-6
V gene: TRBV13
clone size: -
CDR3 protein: ASSRQLSPLH

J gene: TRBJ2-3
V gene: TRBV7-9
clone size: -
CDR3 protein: ASSLGYYKY

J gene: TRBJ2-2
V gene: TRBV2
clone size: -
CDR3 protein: ARRTTGTGELF

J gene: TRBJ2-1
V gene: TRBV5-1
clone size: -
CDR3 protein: ASSPTGVGEQF

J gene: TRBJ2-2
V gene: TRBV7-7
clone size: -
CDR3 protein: ASSPHTGVGTGELF

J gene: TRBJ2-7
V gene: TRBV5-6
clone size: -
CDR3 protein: ASSLGLAGAAEY